The T cell receptor (beta chain) under discussion was sequenced for a study of blood T cells in healthy people across ages. Overall study results and limits: Measured against age, TCR beta diversity per million T cells decreased in a roughly linear manner. Across samples, TCR beta diversity tracked strongly with naive T cell percentage. Estimated diversity, derived from one million T cells, was regarded as an underestimate.

This clonotype came up many times. The antigen is not known. Then a second PCR, running about 6 to 12 cycles, was carried out with a sample-barcoded 5' primer and a J-beta primer mix. TCRdb reprocessed the 5' RACE reads with MiXCR, giving one entry per CDR3 protein. The repertoire holds over 1,500,000 distinct CDR3 sequences, with roughly 52% as singletons. A minimum of 5 micrograms of total RNA was extracted per sample. Looked up from germline, CDR1 is SGHRS and CDR2 is YFSETQ. This CDR3 comprises 14 residues. V dropped 3 bases and J dropped 3; count of bases not matched to a gene: 5. This TCR was recovered from a woman in her forties in good health. The chain couples TRBV5-1 to TRBJ2-7; 8 bases match TRBD1. The sequenced sample was blood. CDR3 sequence: CASSSIDRGYEQYF. The CDR3 nucleotides read TGCGCCAGCAGCTCGATTGACAGGGGCTACGAGCAGTACTTC.